This TCR beta chain appears in the sequencing data of a study of T cells in Graves' hyperthyroidism and ophthalmopathy. TCR beta CDR3 sequences were amplified from RNA transcripts. The study used the HTBI primer set for a first-round RT-PCR of the TCR CDR3. TCRdb re-called the multiplex PCR reads through MiXCR, storing one row per CDR3 protein. Here the sample spans fewer than 700,000 distinct CDR3 sequences, 17% being singletons. The V and J ends lost 5 bases and 1 base, in that order; junction bases with no gene match: 4. The length of the CDR3 is 16 residues. CDR1 and CDR2 from the germline V gene are MDHEN and SYDVKM. This clonotype was detected many times.

The sequence was obtained from a woman aged 18-29 years with Graves' ophthalmopathy. V gene TRBV28 combines with J gene TRBJ2-3, with 12 bases aligning to TRBD2. The specimen was blood. The CDR3 region is CASSPRLAGGTDTQYF. The DNA for the CDR3 is TGTGCCAGCAGTCCCCGACTAGCGGGAGGCACAGATACGCAGTATTTT.